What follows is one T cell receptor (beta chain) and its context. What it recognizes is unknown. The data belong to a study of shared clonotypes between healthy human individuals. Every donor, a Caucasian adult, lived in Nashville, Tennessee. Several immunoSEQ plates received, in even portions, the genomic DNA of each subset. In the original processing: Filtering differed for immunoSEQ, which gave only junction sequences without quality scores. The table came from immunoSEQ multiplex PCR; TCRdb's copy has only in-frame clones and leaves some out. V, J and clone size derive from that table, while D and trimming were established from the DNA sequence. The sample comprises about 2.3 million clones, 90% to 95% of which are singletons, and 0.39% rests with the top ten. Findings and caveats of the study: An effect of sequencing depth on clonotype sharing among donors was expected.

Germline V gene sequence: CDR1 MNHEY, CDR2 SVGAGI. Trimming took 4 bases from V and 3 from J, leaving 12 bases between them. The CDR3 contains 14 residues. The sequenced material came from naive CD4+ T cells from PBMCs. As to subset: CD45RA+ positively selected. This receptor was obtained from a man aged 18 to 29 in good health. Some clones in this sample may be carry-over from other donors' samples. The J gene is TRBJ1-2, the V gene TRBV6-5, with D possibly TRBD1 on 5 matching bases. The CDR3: CASSSAGRDYGYTF. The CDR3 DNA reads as TGTGCCAGCAGTTCCGCAGGGAGGGACTATGGCTACACCTTC.